One T cell receptor (beta chain) is described in this entry. Germline V gene lookup returns CDR1 SGHRS and CDR2 YFSETQ. The V gene lost 1 base and the J gene lost 2 bases, with 16 bases spanning the gap. There are 16 residues in the CDR3. Profiling relied on immunoSEQ multiplex PCR, and the TCRdb table lists in-frame clones only, not all of them. This sample has 96,000 or so clones, with roughly nine tenths found just once. The source of the sample is a study of T cell responses to AZD1222 COVID-19 vaccine. Sample: peripheral blood, taken on day 0 of AZD1222 vaccination. The receptor comes from an adult in good health. V gene TRBV5-1 combines with J gene TRBJ2-7, with D perhaps TRBD1 (6 bases). CDR3 DNA: TGCGCCAGCAGCTTGATGGACAGCCGCGCAACCTACGAGCAGTACTTC. This sequence encodes CASSLMDSRATYEQYF.